The 22 T cell receptor beta chains given below trace back to one sample, sequenced in a study of cytomegalovirus exposure and HLA in healthy donors (dated by TCRdb to 2016 to 2017). Receptor amplification or capture employed the immunoSEQ multiplex PCR assay. The multiplex PCR relied on a mix of 60 forward primers for TCR Vbeta segments and 13 reverse primers for TCR Jbeta segments. What TCRdb holds here is the immuneACCESS table cut down to in-frame rearrangements. Part of the clones is not present; checked against another copy, under half of the missing clones reflect an unresolved V gene, and the others are unexplained. Here the sample has some 140,000 clones; roughly 72% occur a single time. The top ten clonotypes cover roughly 2.2% of the sample. The material sequenced was PBMCs. The receptors come from a man younger than 40 in good health and CMV-seronegative.

This clone was recorded a few times. The rearrangement uses TRBV2 and TRBJ1-1; D remains ambiguous. Between the trimmed V and J ends, which lost 1 base and 10 bases, there was a span of 16 bases. This CDR3 has 14 residues. Germline loops: CDR1 SNHLY, CDR2 FYNNEI. The CDR3 loop is CASSEGRTAVAAFF. CDR3 coding DNA: TGTGCCAGCAGTGAAGGGCGAACAGCAGTCGCAGCTTTCTTT.

This rearrangement joins TRBV4-3 to TRBJ2-5; D ambiguous. The closer fit of TRBJ2-7 to the DNA end suggests the J call may be wrong. CDR3 length: 15 residues. CDR1 is LGHNA and CDR2 is YSLEER in the germline V gene. Written as DNA, the CDR3 is TGCGCCAGCAGCCAAGACACTGGCCAGGCTTACGAGCAGTACTTC. It is translated as CASSQDTGQAYEQYF.

V usage is TRBV5-5 and J usage is TRBJ1-5, with TRBD1 identical over 11 bases. Germline V gene lookup returns CDR1 SGHKS and CDR2 YYEKEE (reference sequence). This CDR3 spans 15 amino acids. J lost 7 bases, V lost 3 bases, and 6 bases had no gene match. The CDR3 spells CASSWGGQGGQPQHF. The CDR3 DNA sequence: TGTGCCAGCAGCTGGGGGGGACAGGGGGGACAGCCCCAGCATTTT.

The V gene is TRBV28, the J gene TRBJ2-1, with a tentative D call TRBD2 (7 bases). Looked up from germline, CDR1 is MDHEN and CDR2 is SYDVKM. V lost 4 bases, J lost 3 bases, and 13 bases lay in between. This CDR3 comprises 15 residues. This CDR3 is CASSYGGQGYNEQFF. The CDR3 DNA is TGTGCCAGCAGTTACGGGGGGCAAGGCTACAATGAGCAGTTCTTC.

The gene calls are TRBV11-2 and TRBJ2-1, with TRBD2 as a possible D gene (5 bases). This CDR3 contains 14 residues. Trimming took off 5 bases at V and 8 bases at J, with 16 bases between the two ends. Germline V gene sequence: CDR1 SGHAT, CDR2 FQNNGV. The CDR3 nucleotides are TGTGCCAGCAGCCAGCGGCCCGCCGGGGATGAGCAGTTCTTC. The encoded protein is CASSQRPAGDEQFF.

The chain couples TRBV19 to TRBJ1-2, with 7 bases that match TRBD1. J lost 7 bases, V lost 8 bases, and 7 bases had no gene match. The length of the CDR3 is 12 residues. Germline CDR1 reads LNHDA; CDR2 reads SQIVND (reference sequence). The CDR3 protein is CASEDRESGYTF. CDR3 coding DNA: TGTGCCAGTGAAGACAGGGAGAGTGGCTACACCTTC.

V is TRBV10-2 and J is TRBJ1-4, with D perhaps matching TRBD1 (5 bases). The CDR3 has 14 amino acids. Germline CDR1 and CDR2: WSHSY and SAAADI. Between the trimmed V and J ends, which lost 4 bases and 8 bases, there was a span of 14 bases. CDR3 in DNA: TGCGCCAGCAGTGGGCAGGGCGAGCGAGAAAAACTGTTTTTT. It yields the protein CASSGQGEREKLFF.

This sequence joins TRBV5-4 and TRBJ1-6, with 7 nucleotides matching TRBD1. Germline assignment: CDR1 SGHNT and CDR2 YYREEE (reference sequence). The CDR3 has 16 amino acids. The V gene end was trimmed by 4 bases and the J gene end by 0 bases; junction bases not matched to a gene: 4. CDR3 sequence reads: CASSLTGSSYNSPLHF. Here the CDR3 DNA reads TGTGCCAGCAGCCTGACAGGGAGCTCCTATAATTCACCCCTCCACTTT. The full variable domain, rest sourced from reference TRBV5-4 and TRBJ1-6, is ETGVTQSPTHLIKTRGQQVTLRCSSQSGHNTVSWYQQALGQGPQFIFQYYREEENGRGNFPPRFSGLQFPNYSSELNVNALELDDSALYLCASSLTGSSYNSPLHFGNGTRLTVT.

This clone has a single count. The chain combines TRBV6-5 with TRBJ2-2; D may be TRBD2 (5 bases). The CDR3 is 11 amino acids. Germline assignment: CDR1 MNHEY and CDR2 SVGAGI. V shed 6 bases and J shed 11 bases, with 10 bases lying between them. CDR3 residues: CASSTSGELFF. The CDR3 DNA reads TGTGCCAGCAGCACTAGTGGAGAGCTGTTTTTT.

With regard to this clone: Mismatch with germline at one junction end may stem from a read error. This chain joins TRBV28 and TRBJ2-5, with 9 bases aligning to TRBD1. The CDR3 has 11 residues. Germline V gives CDR1 MDHEN, CDR2 SYDVKM. The CDR3 loop reads CASSGRDRVNF. CDR3 nucleotide sequence: TGTGCCAGCAGTGGCAGGGACAGGGTAAACTTC.

The V gene is TRBV7-9, the J gene TRBJ2-1; a possible D gene is TRBD2 (8 bases). The V end lost 5 bases, the J end lost 4 bases, and 18 bases lay between the germline ends. Per germline, CDR1 SEHNR and CDR2 FQNEAQ (reference sequence). The CDR3 contains 16 residues. DNA for the CDR3: TGTGCCAGCAGCCCAGGGGGGACTAGTTTATACAATGAGCAGTTCTTC. It yields the protein CASSPGGTSLYNEQFF.

The CDR3: CASSQATGSSYEQYF. CDR3 nucleotide sequence: TGCGCCAGCAGCCAAGCTACCGGGAGCTCCTACGAGCAGTACTTC. This chain links TRBV4-1 with TRBJ2-7, with TRBD2 as a possible D gene (6 bases). This CDR3 is built from 15 residues. The ends were cut back, 1 base at V and 0 bases at J, with 10 bases in the middle. The germline CDR1 and CDR2 sequences are MGHRA and YSYEKL.

V gene TRBV28 combines with J gene TRBJ1-2; D is ambiguous. The length of the CDR3 is 13 residues. Trimming pared 2 bases from V and 10 bases from J, leaving 14 bases between. Germline V gene data show CDR1 as MDHEN and CDR2 as SYDVKM. The CDR3 is CASSLGGEGDYTF. The DNA of the CDR3 is TGTGCCAGCAGTTTAGGTGGGGAGGGAGACTACACCTTC.

The rearrangement links TRBV13 to TRBJ2-2, with 8 bases lining up with TRBD1. The V gene end was trimmed by 3 bases and the J gene end by 1 base; junction bases not matched to a gene: 7. The CDR3 extends over 17 amino acids. Germline loops: CDR1 PRHDT, CDR2 FYEKMQ (reference sequence). This CDR3 reads CASSLSPGQENTGELFF. For the CDR3, the DNA is TGTGCCAGCAGCTTGTCCCCGGGACAGGAGAACACCGGGGAGCTGTTTTTT.

The gene calls are TRBV29-1 and TRBJ1-1; no definite D call. The germline V gene encodes CDR1 SQVTM and CDR2 ANQGSEA. V dropped 2 bases and J dropped 8 bases, with 9 bases sitting between them. The CDR3 runs 11 residues. CDR3 bases: TGCAGCGTTGAATTCATGAGCGAAGCTTTCTTT. Amino acid sequence: CSVEFMSEAFF.

The chain links TRBV19 to TRBJ2-1; the match to TRBD2 covers 10 bases. The trim removed 2 bases at V and 8 bases at J, leaving 3 bases unmatched. CDR1 is LNHDA and CDR2 is SQIVND in the germline V gene (reference sequence). The CDR3 totals 14 residues. CDR3 nucleotides: TGTGCCAGTAGTATAATAGCGGGGGGTTATGAGCAGTTCTTC. Amino acid sequence: CASSIIAGGYEQFF.

The rearrangement uses TRBV5-6 and TRBJ1-2; 8 bases line up with TRBD1. Germline lookup yields CDR1 SGHDT and CDR2 YYEEEE. Trimming cost V 5 bases and J 7 bases; bases outside gene matches: 7. This CDR3 contains 13 residues. CDR3 nucleotide sequence: TGTGCCAGCAGAATGCAGGGGGCAGGTGGCTACACCTTC. Translated, it gives CASRMQGAGGYTF. Full variable domain (missing parts from reference TRBV5-6 and TRBJ1-2): DAGVTQSPTHLIKTRGQQVTLRCSPKSGHDTVSWYQQALGQGPQFIFQYYEEEERQRGNFPDRFSGHQFPNYSSELNVNALLLGDSALYLCASRMQGAGGYTFGSGTRLTVV.

This clone appeared a single time. This chain joins TRBV29-1 and TRBJ2-5; D is unresolved. The DNA end is more similar to TRBJ2-7, so the J call may be wrong. The CDR3 spans 12 residues. Germline V gives CDR1 SQVTM, CDR2 ANQGSEA. The DNA for the CDR3 is TGCAGCGTTGAAGGCACCTCCTACGAGCAGTACTTC. Its protein product is CSVEGTSYEQYF.

The rearrangement uses TRBV12-2 and TRBJ2-5; the D call in the table, TRBD2, was not verified against the DNA. TRBJ2-7 matches the DNA end more closely, so the J call is doubtful. TRBV12-2 is assigned pseudogene status. The CDR3 length is 15 residues. In DNA form, the CDR3 reads TGTGCAAGTCGCTTAAAGGGTACGGGGGTCTACGAGCAGTACTTC. Protein product: CASRLKGTGVYEQYF.

The chain employs TRBV2 and TRBJ2-7; D may be TRBD1 (5 bases). V gave up 11 bases and J gave up 7 bases, with 21 bases separating them. From germline, CDR1 is SNHLY and CDR2 FYNNEI. The CDR3 extends over 13 amino acids. The CDR3 is CAVPGQDNEEQYF. In nucleotides, the CDR3 is TGTGCCGTCCCGGGCCAGGACAACGAGGAGCAGTACTTC. Complete variable domain (other parts from reference TRBV2 and TRBJ2-7): EPEVTQTPSHQVTQMGQEVILRCVPISNHLYFYWYRQILGQKVEFLVSFYNNEISEKSEIFDDQFSVERPDGSNFTLKIRSTKLEDSAMYFCAVPGQDNEEQYFGPGTRLTVT.

This chain links TRBV15 with TRBJ2-5; 10 nucleotides align to TRBD1. The CDR3 is 14 amino acids. V lost 7 bases to trimming and J lost 5 bases; unmatched junction nucleotides: 7. Germline V gene data show CDR1 as LNHNV and CDR2 as YYDKDF (reference sequence). The CDR3 DNA sequence: TGTGCCACCAAGCGGGACAGGGGTGGGGAGACCCAGTACTTC. Amino acids: CATKRDRGGETQYF.

The chain has TRBV5-4 and TRBJ2-5; D perhaps matches TRBD2 (5 bases). Germline CDR1 is SGHNT and CDR2 is YYREEE (reference sequence). This CDR3 is built from 14 residues. V was cut by 3 bases and J by 4 bases, with 13 bases left in between. The chain's CDR3 is CASSSGLSGETQYF. The CDR3 DNA sequence: TGTGCCAGCAGCTCCGGACTGAGCGGAGAGACCCAGTACTTC. Looking up the rest from reference TRBV5-4 and TRBJ2-5 gives the full variable domain: ETGVTQSPTHLIKTRGQQVTLRCSSQSGHNTVSWYQQALGQGPQFIFQYYREEENGRGNFPPRFSGLQFPNYSSELNVNALELDDSALYLCASSSGLSGETQYFGPGTRLLVL.